There are a few counts of the clone carrying this TCR beta chain. TCRdb redid the calling of the 5' RACE reads with MiXCR, one entry per CDR3 protein. The sample lists hundreds of thousands of distinct CDR3 sequences; approximately 13% were seen once. CDR1 and CDR2 from the germline V gene are DFQATT and SNEGSKA (reference sequence). This CDR3 has 13 amino acids. The V end lost 2 bases, the J end lost 6 bases, and 14 bases lay between the germline ends. This sample is drawn from a study of T cells after yellow fever vaccination. The V gene is TRBV20-1, the J gene TRBJ2-7; D is ambiguous. The clonotype was recovered from a man between 25 and 39 years old who received the YFV17D yellow fever vaccine. Here the sequenced sample was PBMCs, taken on the day of the yellow fever booster vaccination. CDR3: CSARNRASLEQYF. The CDR3, as DNA: TGCAGTGCTAGAAATAGGGCTTCTCTCGAGCAGTACTTC.